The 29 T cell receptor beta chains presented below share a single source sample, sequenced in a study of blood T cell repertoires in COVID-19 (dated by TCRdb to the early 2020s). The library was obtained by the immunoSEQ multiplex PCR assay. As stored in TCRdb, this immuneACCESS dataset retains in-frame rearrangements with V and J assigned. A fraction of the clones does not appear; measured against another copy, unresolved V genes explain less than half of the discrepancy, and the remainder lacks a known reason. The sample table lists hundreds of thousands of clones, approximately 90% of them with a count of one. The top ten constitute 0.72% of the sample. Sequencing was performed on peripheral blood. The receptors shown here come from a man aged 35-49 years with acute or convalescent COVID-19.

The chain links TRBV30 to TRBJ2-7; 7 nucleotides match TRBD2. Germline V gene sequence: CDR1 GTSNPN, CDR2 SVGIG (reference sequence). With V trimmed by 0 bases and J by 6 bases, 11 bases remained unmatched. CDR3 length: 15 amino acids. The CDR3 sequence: CAWSVGLGVSAEQYF. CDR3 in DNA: TGTGCCTGGAGTGTAGGACTAGGAGTATCTGCCGAGCAGTACTTC.

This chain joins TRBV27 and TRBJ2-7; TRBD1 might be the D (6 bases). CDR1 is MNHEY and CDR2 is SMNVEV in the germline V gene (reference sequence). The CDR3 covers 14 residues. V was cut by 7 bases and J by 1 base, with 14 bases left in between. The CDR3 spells CASKSQGLSYEQYF. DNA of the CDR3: TGTGCCAGCAAATCGCAGGGGTTGTCCTACGAGCAGTACTTC.

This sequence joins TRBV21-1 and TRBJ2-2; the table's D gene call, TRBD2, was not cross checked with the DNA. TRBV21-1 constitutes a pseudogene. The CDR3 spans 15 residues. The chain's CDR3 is CASSIGLGGAGELFF. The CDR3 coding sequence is TGTGCCAGCAGCATAGGACTAGGCGGGGCCGGGGAGCTGTTTTTT.

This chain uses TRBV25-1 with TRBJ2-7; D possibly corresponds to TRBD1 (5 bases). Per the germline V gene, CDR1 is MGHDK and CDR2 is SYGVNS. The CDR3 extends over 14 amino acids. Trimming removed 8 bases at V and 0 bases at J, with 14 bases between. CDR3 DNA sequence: TGTGCCAGCGAGGACACAAGGAGCTCCTACGAGCAGTACTTC. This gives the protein CASEDTRSSYEQYF.

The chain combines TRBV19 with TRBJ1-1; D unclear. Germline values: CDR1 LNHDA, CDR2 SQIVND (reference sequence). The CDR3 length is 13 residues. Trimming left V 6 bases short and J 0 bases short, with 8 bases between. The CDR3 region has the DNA TGTGCCAGTAGCCGACTGATGAACACTGAAGCTTTCTTT. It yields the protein CASSRLMNTEAFF.

CDR3 sequence reads: CASSSEQAGQPQHF. The CDR3 bases are TGTGCCAGCAGCTCAGAACAGGCCGGCCAGCCCCAGCATTTT. The chain is built from TRBV5-5 and TRBJ1-5, with D possibly matching TRBD1 (5 bases). There are 14 residues in the CDR3. The V end lost 3 bases, the J end lost 7 bases, and 14 bases lay between the germline ends. Germline CDR1 and CDR2: SGHKS and YYEKEE (reference sequence).

In DNA form, the CDR3 reads TGTGCCAGCTCATCCGGACAGGCAAGCGAAAAACTGTTTTTT. Its translation: CASSSGQASEKLFF. This chain links TRBV18 with TRBJ1-4; TRBD1 aligns across 7 bases. CDR1 KGHSH and CDR2 LQKENI come from the germline V gene. The CDR3 sequence is 14 residues long. J gave up 8 bases and V 5 bases, and 8 bases lay outside the gene matches.

CDR3 amino acids: CASSATGTILSYEQYF. As DNA, the CDR3 is TGTGCCAGCAGTGCCACCGGGACAATCCTTTCCTACGAGCAGTACTTC. V and J are TRBV25-1 and TRBJ2-7; D possibly corresponds to TRBD1 (6 bases). CDR1 and CDR2 from the germline V gene are MGHDK and SYGVNS. Between the trimmed V and J ends, which lost 4 bases and 1 base, there was a span of 17 bases. The CDR3 spans 16 residues.

The CDR3 nucleotides read TGTGCCATCAGTGAGGAGGCAGCGGCTGAAGCTTTCTTT. Translating gives CAISEEAAAEAFF. The chain couples TRBV10-3 to TRBJ1-1; no clear D. From germline, CDR1 is ENHRY and CDR2 SYGVKD. This CDR3 has 13 residues. V lost 2 bases and J lost 6, with 10 bases in between.

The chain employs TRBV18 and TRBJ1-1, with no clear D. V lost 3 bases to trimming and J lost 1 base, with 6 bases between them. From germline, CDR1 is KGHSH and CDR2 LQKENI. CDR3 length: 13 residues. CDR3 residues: CASSPSGNTEAFF. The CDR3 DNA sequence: TGTGCCAGCTCACCCTCCGGGAACACTGAAGCTTTCTTT.

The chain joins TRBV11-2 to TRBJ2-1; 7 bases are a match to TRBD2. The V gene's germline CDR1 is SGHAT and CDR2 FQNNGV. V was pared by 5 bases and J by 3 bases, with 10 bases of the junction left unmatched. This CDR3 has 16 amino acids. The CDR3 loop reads CASSQEGGYYYNEQFF. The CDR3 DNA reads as TGTGCCAGCAGCCAAGAGGGAGGGTACTACTACAATGAGCAGTTCTTC.

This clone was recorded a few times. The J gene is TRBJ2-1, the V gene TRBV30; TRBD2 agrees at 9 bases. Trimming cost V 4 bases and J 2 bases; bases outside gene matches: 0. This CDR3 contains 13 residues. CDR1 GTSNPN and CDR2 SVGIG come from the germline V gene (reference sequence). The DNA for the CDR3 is TGTGCCTGGAAGCGGGGGGCCTACAATGAGCAGTTCTTC. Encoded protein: CAWKRGAYNEQFF.

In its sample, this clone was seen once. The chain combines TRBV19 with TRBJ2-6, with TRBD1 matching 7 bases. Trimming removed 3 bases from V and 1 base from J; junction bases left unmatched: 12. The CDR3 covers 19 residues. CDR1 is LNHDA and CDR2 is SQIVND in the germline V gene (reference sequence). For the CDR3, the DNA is TGTGCCAGTAGTATGGTGGGACAGCCGGTCCCTTCTGGGGCCAACGTCCTGACTTTC. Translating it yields CASSMVGQPVPSGANVLTF. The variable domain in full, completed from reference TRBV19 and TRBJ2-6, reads DGGITQSPKYLFRKEGQNVTLSCEQNLNHDAMYWYRQDPGQGLRLIYYSQIVNDFQKGDIAEGYSVSREKKESFPLTVTSAQKNPTAFYLCASSMVGQPVPSGANVLTFGAGSRLTVL.

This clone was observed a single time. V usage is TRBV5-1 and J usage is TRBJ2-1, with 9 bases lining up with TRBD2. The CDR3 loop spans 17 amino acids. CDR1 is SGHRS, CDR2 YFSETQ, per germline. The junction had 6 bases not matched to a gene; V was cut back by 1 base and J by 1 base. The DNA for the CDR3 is TGCGCCAGCAGCTTGACCTACACTAGCGGGTCCTACAATGAGCAGTTCTTC. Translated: CASSLTYTSGSYNEQFF.

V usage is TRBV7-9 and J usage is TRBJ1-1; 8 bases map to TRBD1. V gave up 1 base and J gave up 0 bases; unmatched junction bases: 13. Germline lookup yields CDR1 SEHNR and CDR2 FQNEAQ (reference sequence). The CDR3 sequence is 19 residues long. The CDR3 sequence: CASSLGLGRGREMNTEAFF. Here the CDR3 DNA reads TGTGCCAGCAGCTTAGGGTTGGGCAGGGGGCGGGAAATGAACACTGAAGCTTTCTTT.

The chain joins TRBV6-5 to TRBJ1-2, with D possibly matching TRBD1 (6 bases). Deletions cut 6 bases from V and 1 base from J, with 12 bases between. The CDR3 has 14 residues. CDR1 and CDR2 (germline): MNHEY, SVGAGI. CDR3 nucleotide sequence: TGTGCCAGCAGAAAGGGGGGGGGTAACTATGGCTACACCTTC. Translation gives CASRKGGGNYGYTF.

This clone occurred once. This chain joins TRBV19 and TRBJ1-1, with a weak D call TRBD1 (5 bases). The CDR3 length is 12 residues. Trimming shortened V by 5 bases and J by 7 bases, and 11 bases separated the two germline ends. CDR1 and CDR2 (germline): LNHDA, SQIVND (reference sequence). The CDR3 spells CASSFLGGEAFF. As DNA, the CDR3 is TGTGCCAGTAGTTTCCTGGGGGGTGAAGCTTTCTTT.

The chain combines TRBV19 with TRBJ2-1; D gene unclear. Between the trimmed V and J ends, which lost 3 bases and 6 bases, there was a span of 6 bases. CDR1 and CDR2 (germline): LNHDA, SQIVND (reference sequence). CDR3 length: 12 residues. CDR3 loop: CASSIPSNEQFF. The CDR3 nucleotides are TGTGCCAGTAGTATTCCTTCCAATGAGCAGTTCTTC.

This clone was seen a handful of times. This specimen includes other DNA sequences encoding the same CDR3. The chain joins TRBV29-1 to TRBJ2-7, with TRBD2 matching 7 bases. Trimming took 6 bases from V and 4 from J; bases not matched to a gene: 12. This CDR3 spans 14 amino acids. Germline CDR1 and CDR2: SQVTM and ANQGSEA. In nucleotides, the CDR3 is TGCAGCGTCGTGGGGGGGGACCTTTCTTACGAGCAGTACTTC. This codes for CSVVGGDLSYEQYF.

The CDR3 sequence: CASSLGTGTYEQYF. In DNA form, the CDR3 reads TGTGCCAGCAGCTTAGGGACTGGGACCTACGAGCAGTACTTC. The chain combines TRBV5-4 with TRBJ2-7, with D possibly TRBD2 on 6 matching bases. V was clipped by 2 bases and J by 2 bases, with 11 bases between them. Germline CDR1 reads SGHNT; CDR2 reads YYREEE (reference sequence). CDR3 length: 14 residues.

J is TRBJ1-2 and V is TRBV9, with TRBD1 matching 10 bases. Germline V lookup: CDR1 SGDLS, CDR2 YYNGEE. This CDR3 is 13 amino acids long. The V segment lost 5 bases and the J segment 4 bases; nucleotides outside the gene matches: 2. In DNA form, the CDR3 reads TGTGCCAGCAGTAGACAGGGGGCCTATGGCTACACCTTC. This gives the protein CASSRQGAYGYTF.

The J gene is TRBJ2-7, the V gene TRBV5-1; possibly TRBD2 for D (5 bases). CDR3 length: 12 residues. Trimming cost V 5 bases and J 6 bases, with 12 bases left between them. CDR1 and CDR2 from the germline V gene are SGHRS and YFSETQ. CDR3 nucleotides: TGCGCCAGCAGAAGGACGGGGAGCGAGCAGTACTTC. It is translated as CASRRTGSEQYF. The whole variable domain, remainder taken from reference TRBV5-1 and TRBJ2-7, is KAGVTQTPRYLIKTRGQQVTLSCSPISGHRSVSWYQQTPGQGLQFLFEYFSETQRNKGNFPGRFSGRQFSNSRSEMNVSTLELGDSALYLCASRRTGSEQYFGPGTRLTVT.

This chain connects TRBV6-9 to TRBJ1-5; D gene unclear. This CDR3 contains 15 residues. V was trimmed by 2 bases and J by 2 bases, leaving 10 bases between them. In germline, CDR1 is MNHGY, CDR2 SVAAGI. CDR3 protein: CASSYEGKGNQPQHF. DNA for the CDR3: TGTGCCAGCAGTTATGAGGGTAAGGGCAATCAGCCCCAGCATTTT.

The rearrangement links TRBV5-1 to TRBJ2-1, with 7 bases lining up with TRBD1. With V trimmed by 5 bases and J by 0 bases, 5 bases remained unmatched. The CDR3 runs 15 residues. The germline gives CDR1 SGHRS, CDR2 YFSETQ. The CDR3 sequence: CASRPGQSSYNEQFF. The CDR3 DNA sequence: TGCGCCAGCAGACCGGGACAGAGCTCCTACAATGAGCAGTTCTTC.

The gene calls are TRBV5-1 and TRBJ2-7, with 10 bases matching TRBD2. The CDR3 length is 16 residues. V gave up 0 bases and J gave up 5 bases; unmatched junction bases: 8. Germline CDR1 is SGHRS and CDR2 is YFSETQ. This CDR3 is CASSLAGTSAWNEQYF. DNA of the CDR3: TGCGCCAGCAGCTTGGCCGGGACTAGCGCTTGGAACGAGCAGTACTTC.

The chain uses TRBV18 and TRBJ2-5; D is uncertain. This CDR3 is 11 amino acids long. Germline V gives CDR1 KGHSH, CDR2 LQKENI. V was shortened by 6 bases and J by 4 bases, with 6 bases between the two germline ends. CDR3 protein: CASSVGETQYF. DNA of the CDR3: TGTGCCAGCTCCGTCGGAGAGACCCAGTACTTC.

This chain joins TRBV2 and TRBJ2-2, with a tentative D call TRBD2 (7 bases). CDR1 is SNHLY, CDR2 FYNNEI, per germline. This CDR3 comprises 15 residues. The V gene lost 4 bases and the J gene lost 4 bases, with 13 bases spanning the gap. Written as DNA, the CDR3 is TGTGCCAGCAGTGTCTCCGGGGGGCTCACCGGGGAGCTGTTTTTT. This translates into CASSVSGGLTGELFF.

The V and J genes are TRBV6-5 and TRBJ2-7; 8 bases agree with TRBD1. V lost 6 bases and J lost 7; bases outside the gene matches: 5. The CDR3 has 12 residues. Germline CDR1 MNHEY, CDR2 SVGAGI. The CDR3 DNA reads TGTGCCAGCAGGGGACAGGCGCGGGAGCAGTACTTC. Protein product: CASRGQAREQYF.

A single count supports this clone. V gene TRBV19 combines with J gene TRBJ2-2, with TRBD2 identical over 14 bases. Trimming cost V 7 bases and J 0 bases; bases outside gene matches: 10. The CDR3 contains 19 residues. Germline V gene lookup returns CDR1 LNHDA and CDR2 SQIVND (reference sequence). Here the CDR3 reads CASTTGGLAGAANTGELFF. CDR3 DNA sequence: TGTGCCAGTACTACAGGGGGACTAGCGGGGGCCGCGAACACCGGGGAGCTGTTTTTT.